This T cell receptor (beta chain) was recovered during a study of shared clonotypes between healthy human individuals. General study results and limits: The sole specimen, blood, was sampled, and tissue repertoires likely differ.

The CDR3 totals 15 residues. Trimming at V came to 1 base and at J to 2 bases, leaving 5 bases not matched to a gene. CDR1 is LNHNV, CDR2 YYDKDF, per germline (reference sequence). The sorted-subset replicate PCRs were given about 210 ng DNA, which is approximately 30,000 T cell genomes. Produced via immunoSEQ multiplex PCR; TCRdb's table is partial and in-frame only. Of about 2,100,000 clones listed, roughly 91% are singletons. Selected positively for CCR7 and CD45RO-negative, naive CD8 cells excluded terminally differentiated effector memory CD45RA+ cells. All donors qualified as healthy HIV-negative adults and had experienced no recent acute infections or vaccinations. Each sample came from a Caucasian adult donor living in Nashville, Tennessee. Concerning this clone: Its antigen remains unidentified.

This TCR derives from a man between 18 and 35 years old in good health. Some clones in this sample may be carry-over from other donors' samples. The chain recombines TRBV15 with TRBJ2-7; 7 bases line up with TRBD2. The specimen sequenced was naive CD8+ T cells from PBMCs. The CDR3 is CATSRGGEGTYEQYF. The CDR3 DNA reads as TGTGCCACCAGCAGAGGAGGGGAGGGGACCTACGAGCAGTACTTC.